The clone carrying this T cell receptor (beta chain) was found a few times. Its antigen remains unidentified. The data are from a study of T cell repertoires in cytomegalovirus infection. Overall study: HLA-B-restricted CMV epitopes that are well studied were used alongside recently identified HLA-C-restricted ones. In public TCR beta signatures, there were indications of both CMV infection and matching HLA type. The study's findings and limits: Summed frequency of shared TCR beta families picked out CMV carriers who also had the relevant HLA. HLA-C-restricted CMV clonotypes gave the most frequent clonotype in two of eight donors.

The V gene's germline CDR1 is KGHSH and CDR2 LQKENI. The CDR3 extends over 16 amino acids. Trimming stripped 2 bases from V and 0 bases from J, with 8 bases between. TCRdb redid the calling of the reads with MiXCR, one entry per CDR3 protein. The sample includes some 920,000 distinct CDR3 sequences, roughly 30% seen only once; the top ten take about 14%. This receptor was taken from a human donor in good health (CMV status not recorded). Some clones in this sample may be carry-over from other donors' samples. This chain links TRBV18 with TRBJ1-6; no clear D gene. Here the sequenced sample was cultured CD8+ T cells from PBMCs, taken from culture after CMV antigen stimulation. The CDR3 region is CASSPTPNSYNSPLHF. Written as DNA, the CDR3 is TGTGCCAGCTCACCAACTCCCAACTCCTATAATTCACCCCTCCACTTT.